Reported below is one T cell receptor (beta chain). Its antigen is as yet unknown. This sample was taken from a study of T cell responses to AZD1222 COVID-19 vaccine. Study-level findings and limits: There were vaccine-associated CD4 TCRs across spike, dominant at 160-218 and 743-854.

Profiled with immunoSEQ multiplex PCR; TCRdb holds only in-frame clones, not every one. The table lists 100,000 to 150,000 clones, approximately 90% of them singletons, with 6.9% in the top ten. This CDR3 comprises 11 residues. The V and J ends lost 6 bases and 8 bases respectively, with 5 bases between them. The TCR was taken from an adult in good health. Sample: peripheral blood, taken on day 0 of AZD1222 vaccination. The chain has TRBV12-3 or TRBV12-4 and TRBJ1-6; D call uncertain. This CDR3 is CASSLDSPLHF. The CDR3 DNA sequence: TGTGCCAGCAGCCTAGATTCACCCCTCCACTTT.